This T cell receptor beta chain was recovered during a study of breast tumors, draining lymph nodes, adjacent tissues. Overall study findings and caveats: Tumor T cell lymph node origin was a supported hypothesis, not proven. Data fit most tumor T cells coming from lymph node, expanding in tumor. Compared with basal-like, luminal-like tumors shared significantly more repertoire with nontumor tissue.

A single record per CDR3 protein comes from TCRdb applying MiXCR to the multiplex PCR reads. The sample consists of more than 50,000 distinct CDR3 sequences, 45% to 65% of them appearing once. Trimming pared 4 bases from V and 2 bases from J, leaving 15 bases between. This CDR3 region has 16 residues. CDR1 MGHDK and CDR2 SYGVNS come from the germline V gene. Concerning this clonotype itself: What it recognizes is unknown.

This receptor was identified in a female donor with breast cancer. Some clones in this sample may be carry-over from other donors' samples. The specimen sequenced was breast tumor tissue. V gene TRBV25-1 combines with J gene TRBJ1-5; no clear D. The CDR3: CASSAREDIRNQPQHF. The CDR3 bases are TGTGCCAGCAGTGCTAGAGAAGACATACGCAATCAGCCCCAGCATTTT.